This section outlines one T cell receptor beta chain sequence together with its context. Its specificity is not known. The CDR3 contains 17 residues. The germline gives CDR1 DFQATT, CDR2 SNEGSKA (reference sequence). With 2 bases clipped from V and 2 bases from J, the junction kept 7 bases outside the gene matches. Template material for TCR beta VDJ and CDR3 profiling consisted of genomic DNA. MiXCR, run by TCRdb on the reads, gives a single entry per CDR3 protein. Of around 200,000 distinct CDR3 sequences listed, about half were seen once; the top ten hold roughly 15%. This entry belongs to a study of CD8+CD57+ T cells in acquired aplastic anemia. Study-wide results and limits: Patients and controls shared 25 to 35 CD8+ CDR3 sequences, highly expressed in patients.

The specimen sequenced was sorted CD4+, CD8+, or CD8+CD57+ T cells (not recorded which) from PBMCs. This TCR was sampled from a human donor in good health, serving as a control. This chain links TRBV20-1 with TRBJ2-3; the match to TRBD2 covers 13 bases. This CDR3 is CSARLRTSGGSTDTQYF. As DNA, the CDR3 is TGCAGTGCTAGACTCCGGACTAGCGGGGGCTCCACAGATACGCAGTATTTT.